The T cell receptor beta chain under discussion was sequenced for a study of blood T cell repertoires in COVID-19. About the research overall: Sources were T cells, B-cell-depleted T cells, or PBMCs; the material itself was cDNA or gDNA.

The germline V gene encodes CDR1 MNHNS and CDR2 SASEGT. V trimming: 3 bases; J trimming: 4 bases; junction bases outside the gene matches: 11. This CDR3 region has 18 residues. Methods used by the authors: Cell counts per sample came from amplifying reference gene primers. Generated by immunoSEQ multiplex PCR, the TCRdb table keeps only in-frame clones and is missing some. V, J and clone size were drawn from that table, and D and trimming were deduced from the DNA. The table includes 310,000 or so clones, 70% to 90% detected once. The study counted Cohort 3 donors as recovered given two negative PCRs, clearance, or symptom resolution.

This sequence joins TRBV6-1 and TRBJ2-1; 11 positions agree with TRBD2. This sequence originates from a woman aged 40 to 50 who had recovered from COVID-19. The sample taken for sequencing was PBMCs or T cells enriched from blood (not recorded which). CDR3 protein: CASSDTFPLAGDYNEQFF. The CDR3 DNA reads TGTGCCAGCAGTGACACTTTTCCACTAGCGGGAGATTACAATGAGCAGTTCTTC.